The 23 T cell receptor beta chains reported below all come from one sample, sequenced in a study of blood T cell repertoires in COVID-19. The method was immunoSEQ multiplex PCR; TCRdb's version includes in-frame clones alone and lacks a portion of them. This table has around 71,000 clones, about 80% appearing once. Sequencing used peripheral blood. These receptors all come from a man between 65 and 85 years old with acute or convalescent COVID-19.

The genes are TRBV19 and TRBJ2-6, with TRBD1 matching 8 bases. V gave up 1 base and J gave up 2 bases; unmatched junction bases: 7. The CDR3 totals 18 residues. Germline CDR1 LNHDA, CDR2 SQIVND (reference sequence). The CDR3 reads CASSIGQGMPTGANVLTF. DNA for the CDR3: TGTGCCAGTAGTATAGGACAGGGGATGCCCACTGGGGCCAACGTCCTGACTTTC.

The CDR3 coding sequence is TGTGCCAGCAGCCAGTCTGGCGGGAGATGGGCAGATACGCAGTATTTT. Its translation: CASSQSGGRWADTQYF. The chain couples TRBV3-1 (or the pseudogene TRBV3-2) to TRBJ2-3, with 7 bases fitting TRBD2. The CDR3 loop spans 16 amino acids. Germline-derived CDR1 and CDR2 are LGHDT and YNNKEL (reference sequence). Trimming at V came to 3 bases and at J to 4 bases, leaving 10 bases not matched to a gene.

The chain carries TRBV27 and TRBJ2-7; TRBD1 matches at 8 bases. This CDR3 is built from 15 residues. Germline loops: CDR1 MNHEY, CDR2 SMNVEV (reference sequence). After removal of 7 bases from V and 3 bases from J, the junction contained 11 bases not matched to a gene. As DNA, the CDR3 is TGTGCCAGCAAAGAGAGGACAGGGCCTATCTACGAGCAGTACTTC. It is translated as CASKERTGPIYEQYF.

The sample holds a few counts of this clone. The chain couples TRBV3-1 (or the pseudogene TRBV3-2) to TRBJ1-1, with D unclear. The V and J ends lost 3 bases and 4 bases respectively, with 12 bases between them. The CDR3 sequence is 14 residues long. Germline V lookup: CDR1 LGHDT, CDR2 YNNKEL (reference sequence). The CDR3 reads CASSHLAESTEAFF. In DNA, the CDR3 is TGTGCCAGCAGCCATCTAGCAGAAAGCACTGAAGCTTTCTTT.

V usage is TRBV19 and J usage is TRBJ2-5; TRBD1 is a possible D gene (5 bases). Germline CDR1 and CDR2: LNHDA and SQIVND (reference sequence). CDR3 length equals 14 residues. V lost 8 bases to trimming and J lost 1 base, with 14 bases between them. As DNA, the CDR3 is TGTGCCAGTGGCAGTGGGGCCAGCCAAGAGACCCAGTACTTC. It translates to CASGSGASQETQYF.

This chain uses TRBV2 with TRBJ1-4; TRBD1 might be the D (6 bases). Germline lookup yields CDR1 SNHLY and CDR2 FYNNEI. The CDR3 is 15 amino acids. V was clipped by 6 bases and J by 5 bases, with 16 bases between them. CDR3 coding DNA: TGTGCCAGCAGCCCGAGAACAGGGCTAAATGAAAAACTGTTTTTT. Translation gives CASSPRTGLNEKLFF.

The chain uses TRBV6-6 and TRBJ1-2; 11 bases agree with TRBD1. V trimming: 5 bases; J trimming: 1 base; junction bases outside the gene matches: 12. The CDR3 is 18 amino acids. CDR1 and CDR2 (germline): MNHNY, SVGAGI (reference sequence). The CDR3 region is CASSQPTYGTGGNYGYTF. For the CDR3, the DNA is TGTGCCAGCAGTCAACCGACTTACGGGACAGGGGGTAACTATGGCTACACCTTC.

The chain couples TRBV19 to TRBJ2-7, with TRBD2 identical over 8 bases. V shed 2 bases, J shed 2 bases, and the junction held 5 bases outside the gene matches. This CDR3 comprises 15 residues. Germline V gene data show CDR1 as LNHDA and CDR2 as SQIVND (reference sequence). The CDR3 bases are TGTGCCAGTAGTATACGCGGGGGGAGTGCCTACGAGCAGTACTTC. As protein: CASSIRGGSAYEQYF.

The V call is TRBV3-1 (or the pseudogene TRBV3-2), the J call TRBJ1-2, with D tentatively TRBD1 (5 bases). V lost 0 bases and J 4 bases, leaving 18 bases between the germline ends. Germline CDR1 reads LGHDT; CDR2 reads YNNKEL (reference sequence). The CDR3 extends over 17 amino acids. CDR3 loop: CASSQDGGTTASYGYTF. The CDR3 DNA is TGTGCCAGCAGCCAAGATGGAGGGACGACAGCGAGCTATGGCTACACCTTC.

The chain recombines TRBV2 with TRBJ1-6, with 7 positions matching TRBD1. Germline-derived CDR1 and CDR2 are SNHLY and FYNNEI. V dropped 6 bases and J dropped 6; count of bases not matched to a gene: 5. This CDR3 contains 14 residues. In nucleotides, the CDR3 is TGTGCCAGCAGCCGGGACAGCCCTAATTCACCCCTCCACTTT. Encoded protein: CASSRDSPNSPLHF. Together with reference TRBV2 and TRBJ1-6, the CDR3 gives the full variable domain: EPEVTQTPSHQVTQMGQEVILRCVPISNHLYFYWYRQILGQKVEFLVSFYNNEISEKSEIFDDQFSVERPDGSNFTLKIRSTKLEDSAMYFCASSRDSPNSPLHFGNGTRLTVT.

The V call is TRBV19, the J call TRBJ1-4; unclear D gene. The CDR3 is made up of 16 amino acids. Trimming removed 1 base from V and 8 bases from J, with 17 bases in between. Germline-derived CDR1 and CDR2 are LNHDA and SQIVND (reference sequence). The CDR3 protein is CASSIGGLGFGEKLFF. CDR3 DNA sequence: TGTGCCAGTAGTATAGGAGGGTTAGGATTTGGAGAAAAACTGTTTTTT.

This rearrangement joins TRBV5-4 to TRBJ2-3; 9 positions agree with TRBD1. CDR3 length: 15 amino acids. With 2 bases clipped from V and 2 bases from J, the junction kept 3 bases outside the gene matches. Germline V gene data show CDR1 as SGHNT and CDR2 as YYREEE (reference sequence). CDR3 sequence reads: CASSLDRGVTDTQYF. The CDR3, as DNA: TGTGCCAGCAGCTTAGACAGGGGGGTCACAGATACGCAGTATTTT. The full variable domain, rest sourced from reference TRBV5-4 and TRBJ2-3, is ETGVTQSPTHLIKTRGQQVTLRCSSQSGHNTVSWYQQALGQGPQFIFQYYREEENGRGNFPPRFSGLQFPNYSSELNVNALELDDSALYLCASSLDRGVTDTQYFGPGTRLTVL.

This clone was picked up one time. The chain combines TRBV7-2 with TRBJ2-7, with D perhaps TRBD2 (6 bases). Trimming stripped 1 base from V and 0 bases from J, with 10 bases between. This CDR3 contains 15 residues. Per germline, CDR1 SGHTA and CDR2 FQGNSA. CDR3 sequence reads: CASSLVAGLSYEQYF. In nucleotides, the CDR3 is TGTGCCAGCAGCTTAGTGGCGGGACTCTCCTACGAGCAGTACTTC.

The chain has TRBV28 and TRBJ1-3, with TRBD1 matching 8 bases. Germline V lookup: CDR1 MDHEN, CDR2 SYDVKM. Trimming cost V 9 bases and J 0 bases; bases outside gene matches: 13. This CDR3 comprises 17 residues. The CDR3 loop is CASSYLGTGSSGNTIYF. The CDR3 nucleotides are TGTGCCAGTTCGTATCTGGGGACAGGATCCTCTGGAAACACCATATATTTT.

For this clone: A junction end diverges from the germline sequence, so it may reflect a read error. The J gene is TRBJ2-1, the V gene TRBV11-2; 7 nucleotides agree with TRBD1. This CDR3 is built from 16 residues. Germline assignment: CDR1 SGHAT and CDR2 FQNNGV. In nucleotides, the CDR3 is TGTGCCAGCAGCAGACGCAGGACAGGCTCCGACAATGAGCAGTTCTTC. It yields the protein CASSRRRTGSDNEQFF.

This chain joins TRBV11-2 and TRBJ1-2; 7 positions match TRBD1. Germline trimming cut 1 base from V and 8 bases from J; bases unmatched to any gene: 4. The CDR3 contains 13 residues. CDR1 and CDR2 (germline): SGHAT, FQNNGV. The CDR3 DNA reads TGTGCCAGCAGCTTAGGTACAGGGGTCGGCTACACCTTC. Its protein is CASSLGTGVGYTF.

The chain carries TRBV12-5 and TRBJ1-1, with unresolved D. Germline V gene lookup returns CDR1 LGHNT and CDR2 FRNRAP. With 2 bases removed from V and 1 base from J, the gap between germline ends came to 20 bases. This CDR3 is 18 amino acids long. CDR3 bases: TGTGCTAGTGGTTTGACTACCGGACTTGCGGCATCGAACACTGAAGCTTTCTTT. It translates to CASGLTTGLAASNTEAFF.

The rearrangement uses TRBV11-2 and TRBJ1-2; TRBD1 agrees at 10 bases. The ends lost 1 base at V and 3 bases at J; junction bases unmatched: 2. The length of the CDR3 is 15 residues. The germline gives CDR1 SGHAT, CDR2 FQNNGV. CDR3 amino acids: CASSLAGTGDYGYTF. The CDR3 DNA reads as TGTGCCAGCAGCTTAGCAGGGACAGGGGACTATGGCTACACCTTC.

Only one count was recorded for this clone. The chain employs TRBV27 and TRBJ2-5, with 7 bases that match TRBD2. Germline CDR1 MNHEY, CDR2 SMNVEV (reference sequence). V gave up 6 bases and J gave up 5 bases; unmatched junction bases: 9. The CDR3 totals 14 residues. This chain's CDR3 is CASSLDLAAETQYF. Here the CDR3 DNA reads TGTGCCAGCAGCCTGGATCTAGCGGCGGAGACCCAGTACTTC.

CDR3 coding DNA: TGTGCCAGCAGGACAACGCAGGGAATTCATACTGAAGCTTTCTTT. Encoded protein: CASRTTQGIHTEAFF. The genes are TRBV7-9 and TRBJ1-1; maybe TRBD1 (5 bases). V lost 6 bases and J 5 bases, leaving 19 bases between the germline ends. Germline V gene data show CDR1 as SEHNR and CDR2 as FQNEAQ (reference sequence). The CDR3 contains 15 residues.

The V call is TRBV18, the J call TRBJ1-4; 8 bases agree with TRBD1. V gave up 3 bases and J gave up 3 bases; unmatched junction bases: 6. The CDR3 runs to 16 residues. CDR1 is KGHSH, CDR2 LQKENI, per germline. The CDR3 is CASSPGTGFSNEKLFF. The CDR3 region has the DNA TGTGCCAGCTCACCCGGGACAGGTTTTTCTAATGAAAAACTGTTTTTT.

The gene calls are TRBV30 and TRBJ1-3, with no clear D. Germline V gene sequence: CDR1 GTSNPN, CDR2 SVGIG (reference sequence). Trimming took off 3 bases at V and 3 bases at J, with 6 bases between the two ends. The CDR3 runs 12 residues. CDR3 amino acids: CAWSANGNTIYF. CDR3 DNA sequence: TGTGCCTGGAGCGCGAATGGAAACACCATATATTTT.

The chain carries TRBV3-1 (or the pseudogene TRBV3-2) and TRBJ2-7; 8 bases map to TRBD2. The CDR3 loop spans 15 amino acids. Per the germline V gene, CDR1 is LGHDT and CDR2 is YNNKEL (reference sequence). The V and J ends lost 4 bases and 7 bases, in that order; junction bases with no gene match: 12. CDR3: CASSPRRAGVGEQYF. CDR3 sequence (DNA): TGTGCCAGCAGCCCCCGGAGAGCGGGAGTGGGAGAGCAGTACTTC.